These T cell receptor beta chains were read from a single sample in a study of blood T cell repertoires in COVID-19. Profiled with immunoSEQ multiplex PCR; TCRdb holds only in-frame clones, not every one. The table has tens of thousands of clones, about 83% seen once; the top ten hold roughly 43%. The sample consisted of peripheral blood. All receptors derive from a man older than 75 with acute or convalescent COVID-19. Both conserved end residues are part of each CDR3. The order of the fields is CDR3 length, J gene, V gene, D gene, CDR3 protein. The D gene is left open where the match is weak.

length: 14
J: TRBJ2-7
V: TRBV11-2
D: TRBD1
CDR3: CASSLRDSLYEQYF

length: 15
J: TRBJ1-1
V: TRBV28
D: TRBD1
CDR3: CASSKSGTGDQRAFF

length: 17
J: TRBJ2-1
V: TRBV7-9
D: TRBD2
CDR3: CASSLAGSGTTRHEQFF

length: 14
J: TRBJ2-2
V: TRBV19
D: TRBD1
CDR3: CASGDSRCTGELFF

length: 13
J: TRBJ1-1
V: TRBV18
D: -
CDR3: CASSQGQNTEAFF

length: 16
J: TRBJ1-6
V: TRBV4-1
D: -
CDR3: CASSQDRAGNNSPLHF

length: 15
J: TRBJ1-1
V: TRBV6-5
D: TRBD1
CDR3: CASTHGLDRDTEAFF

length: 19
J: TRBJ2-1
V: TRBV28
D: TRBD1
CDR3: CASSRETGAPGTLYNEQFF

length: 14
J: TRBJ1-2
V: TRBV14
D: -
CDR3: CASSQIGHNYGYTF

length: 12
J: TRBJ1-1
V: TRBV6-2/TRBV6-3
D: -
CDR3: CASSSVENEAFF

length: 18
J: TRBJ1-3
V: TRBV3-1/TRBV3-2
D: -
CDR3: CASSQVSDPGYSGNTIYF

length: 13
J: TRBJ1-1
V: TRBV7-9
D: -
CDR3: CASGTTGHTEAFF

length: 16
J: TRBJ2-5
V: TRBV6-2/TRBV6-3
D: -
CDR3: CASSRYQQQFQETQYF

length: 14
J: TRBJ2-2
V: TRBV5-1
D: TRBD1
CDR3: CASSGQGDTGELFF

length: 15
J: TRBJ1-5
V: TRBV7-6
D: TRBD1
CDR3: CASSPQGARNQPQHF

length: 15
J: TRBJ1-4
V: TRBV2
D: -
CDR3: CASSEGSGFEEKLFF

length: 15
J: TRBJ2-2
V: TRBV6-5
D: TRBD1
CDR3: CASSNRGPNTGELFF

length: 13
J: TRBJ1-4
V: TRBV11-2
D: -
CDR3: CASSVAEEEKLFF

length: 16
J: TRBJ2-5
V: TRBV18
D: -
CDR3: CASSPPGLSTGETQYF

length: 16
J: TRBJ2-5
V: TRBV14
D: TRBD2
CDR3: CASSQVPAGWRETQYF

length: 16
J: TRBJ1-5
V: TRBV10-3
D: -
CDR3: CAISESRSLGAQPQHF

length: 14
J: TRBJ1-2
V: TRBV9
D: -
CDR3: CASSVGSPDYGYTF

length: 15
J: TRBJ1-1
V: TRBV28
D: -
CDR3: CASTFDLTYNTEAFF

length: 12
J: TRBJ2-7
V: TRBV29-1
D: -
CDR3: CSVVTGYYEQYF

length: 12
J: TRBJ2-3
V: TRBV28
D: -
CDR3: CASSREMNTQYF

length: 11
J: TRBJ1-2
V: TRBV6-6
D: -
CDR3: CASSPGIGYTF

length: 13
J: TRBJ2-1
V: TRBV7-9
D: -
CDR3: CASSYDSNNEQFF

length: 13
J: TRBJ1-1
V: TRBV3-1/TRBV3-2
D: -
CDR3: CASSQERGTEAFF

length: 11
J: TRBJ1-1
V: TRBV6-6
D: -
CDR3: CASSLGAAAFF

length: 14
J: TRBJ1-4
V: TRBV6-5
D: TRBD1
CDR3: CASSYQGQGAQLFF

length: 16
J: TRBJ2-5
V: TRBV11-2
D: -
CDR3: CASSLDGRTGGETQYF

length: 16
J: TRBJ1-6
V: TRBV6-6
D: TRBD1
CDR3: CASSTSTGADNSPLHF

length: 15
J: TRBJ2-1
V: TRBV20-1
D: TRBD2
CDR3: CSASGMGLAIDEQFF

length: 14
J: TRBJ2-7
V: TRBV10-1
D: -
CDR3: CAPRGRPLLYEQYF

length: 14
J: TRBJ1-2
V: TRBV19
D: -
CDR3: CASSVPGGADGYTF